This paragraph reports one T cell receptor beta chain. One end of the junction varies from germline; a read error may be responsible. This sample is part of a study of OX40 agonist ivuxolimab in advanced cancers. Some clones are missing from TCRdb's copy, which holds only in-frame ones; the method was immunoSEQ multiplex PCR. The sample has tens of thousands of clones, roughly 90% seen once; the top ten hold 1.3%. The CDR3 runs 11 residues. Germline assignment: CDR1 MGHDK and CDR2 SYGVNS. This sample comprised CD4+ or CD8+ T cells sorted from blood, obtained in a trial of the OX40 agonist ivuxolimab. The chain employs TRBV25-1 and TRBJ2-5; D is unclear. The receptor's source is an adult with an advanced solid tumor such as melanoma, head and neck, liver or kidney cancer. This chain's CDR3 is CASSLSERRHF. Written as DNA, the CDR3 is TGTGCCAGCAGTCTGTCGGAACGGCGACACTTC.